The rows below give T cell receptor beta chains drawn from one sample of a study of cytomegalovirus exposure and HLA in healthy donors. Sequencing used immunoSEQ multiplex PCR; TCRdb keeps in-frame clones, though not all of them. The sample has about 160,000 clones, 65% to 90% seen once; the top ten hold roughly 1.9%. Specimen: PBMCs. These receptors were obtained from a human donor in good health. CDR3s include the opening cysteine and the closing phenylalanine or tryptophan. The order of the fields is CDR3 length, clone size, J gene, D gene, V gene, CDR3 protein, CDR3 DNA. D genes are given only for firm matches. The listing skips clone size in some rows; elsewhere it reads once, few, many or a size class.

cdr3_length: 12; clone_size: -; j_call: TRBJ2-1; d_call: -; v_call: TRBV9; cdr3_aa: CASSVVDTVQFF; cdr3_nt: TGTGCCAGCAGCGTAGTAGATACAGTCCAGTTCTTC
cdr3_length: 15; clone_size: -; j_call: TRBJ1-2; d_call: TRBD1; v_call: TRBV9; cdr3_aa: CASGHDRAENYGYTF; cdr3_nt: TGTGCCAGCGGCCACGACAGGGCGGAAAACTATGGCTACACCTTC
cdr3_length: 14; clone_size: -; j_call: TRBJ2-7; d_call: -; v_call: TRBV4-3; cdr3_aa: CASSQDLDNYEQYF; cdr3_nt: TGCGCCAGCAGCCAAGATCTTGACAACTACGAGCAGTACTTC
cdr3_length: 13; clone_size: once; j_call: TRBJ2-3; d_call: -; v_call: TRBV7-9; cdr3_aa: CASSDFSLDTQYF; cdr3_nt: TGTGCCAGCAGCGATTTTAGTCTCGATACGCAGTATTTT
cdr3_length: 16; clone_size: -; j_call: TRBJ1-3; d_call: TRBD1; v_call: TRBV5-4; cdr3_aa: CASSTRQGVSGNTIYF; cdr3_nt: TGTGCCAGCAGCACTAGACAGGGAGTCTCTGGAAACACCATATATTTT
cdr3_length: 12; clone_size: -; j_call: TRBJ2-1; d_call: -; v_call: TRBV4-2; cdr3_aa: CASSQDLQGQFF; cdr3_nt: TGTGCCAGCAGCCAAGATTTACAGGGACAGTTCTTC
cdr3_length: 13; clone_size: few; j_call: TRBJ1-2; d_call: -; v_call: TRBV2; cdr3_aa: CASRDSPNYGYTF; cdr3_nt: TGTGCCAGCCGGGACTCCCCCAACTATGGCTACACCTTC
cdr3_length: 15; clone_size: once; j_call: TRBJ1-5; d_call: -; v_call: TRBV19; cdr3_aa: CASSSRSSGNQPQHF; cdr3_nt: TGTGCCAGTAGTTCGAGGTCTTCGGGCAATCAGCCCCAGCATTTT
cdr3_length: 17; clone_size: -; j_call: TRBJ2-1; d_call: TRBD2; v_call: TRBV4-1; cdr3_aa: CASSPGGGRGAYNEQFF; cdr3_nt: TGCGCCAGCAGCCCCGGCGGAGGGCGGGGGGCCTACAATGAGCAGTTCTTC
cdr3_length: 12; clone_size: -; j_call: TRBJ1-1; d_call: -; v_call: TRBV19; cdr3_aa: CASSVPRQLAFF; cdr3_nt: TGTGCCAGTAGCGTGCCGCGACAGTTGGCTTTCTTT
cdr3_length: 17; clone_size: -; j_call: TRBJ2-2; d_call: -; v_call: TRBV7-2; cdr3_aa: CASSHPSASANTGELFF; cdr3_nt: TGTGCCAGCAGCCACCCGAGCGCTAGCGCGAACACCGGGGAGCTGTTTTTT
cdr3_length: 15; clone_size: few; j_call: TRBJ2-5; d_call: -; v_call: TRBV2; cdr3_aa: CASSAGGYSDETQYF; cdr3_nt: TGTGCCAGCAGTGCCGGCGGGTACTCCGATGAGACCCAGTACTTC
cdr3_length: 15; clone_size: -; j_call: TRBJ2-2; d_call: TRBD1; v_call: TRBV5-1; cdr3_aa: CASSGNTGGIGELFF; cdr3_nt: TGCGCCAGCAGCGGCAACACAGGGGGGATCGGGGAGCTGTTTTTT
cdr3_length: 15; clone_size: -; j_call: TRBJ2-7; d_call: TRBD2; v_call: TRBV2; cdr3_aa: CASHGPSGGPEEQYF; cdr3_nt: TGTGCCAGTCACGGACCTAGCGGGGGGCCGGAGGAGCAGTACTTC
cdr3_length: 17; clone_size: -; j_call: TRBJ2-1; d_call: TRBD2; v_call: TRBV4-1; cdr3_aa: CASSQVSSGGSYNEQFF; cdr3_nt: TGCGCCAGCAGCCAAGTATCTAGCGGGGGCTCCTACAATGAGCAGTTCTTC
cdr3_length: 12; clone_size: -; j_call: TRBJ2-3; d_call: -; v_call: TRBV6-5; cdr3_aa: CANGLVPDTQYF; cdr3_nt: TGTGCCAACGGTTTGGTTCCAGATACGCAGTATTTT
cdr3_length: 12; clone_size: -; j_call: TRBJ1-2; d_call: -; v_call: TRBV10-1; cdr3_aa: CASSDNNYGYTF; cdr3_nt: TGCGCCAGCAGTGACAATAACTATGGCTACACCTTC
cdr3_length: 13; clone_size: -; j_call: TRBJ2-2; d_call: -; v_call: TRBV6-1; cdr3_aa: CASRGQSPGELFF; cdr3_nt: TGTGCCAGCAGGGGGCAGTCCCCCGGGGAGCTGTTTTTT
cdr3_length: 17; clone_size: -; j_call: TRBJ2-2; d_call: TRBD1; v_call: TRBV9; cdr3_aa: CASSSRTGGRNTGELFF; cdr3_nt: TGTGCCAGCAGCTCCCGGACAGGGGGCCGTAACACCGGGGAGCTGTTTTTT
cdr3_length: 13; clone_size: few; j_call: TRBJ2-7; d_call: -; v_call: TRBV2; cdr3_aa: CASSSLGGAEQYF; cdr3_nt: TGTGCCAGCAGTAGCCTGGGCGGGGCCGAGCAGTACTTC